One sample yielded the 30 T cell receptor beta chains listed below, sequenced in a study of blood T cell repertoires in COVID-19. The table came from immunoSEQ multiplex PCR; TCRdb's copy has only in-frame clones and leaves some out. The sample yields about 62,000 clones, roughly 90% seen once. Sequencing was performed on peripheral blood. The receptors come from a woman aged 55-70 years with acute or convalescent COVID-19.

This chain connects TRBV6-1 to TRBJ1-3; D ambiguous. CDR3 length: 15 amino acids. The ends were cut back, 5 bases at V and 0 bases at J, with 11 bases in the middle. CDR1 is MNHNS and CDR2 is SASEGT in the germline V gene. CDR3 DNA sequence: TGTGCCAGCAGTTCTGGAGGCCACTCTGGAAACACCATATATTTT. Its translation: CASSSGGHSGNTIYF.

The J gene is TRBJ1-2, the V gene TRBV6-2 or TRBV6-3; D might be TRBD1 (6 bases). This CDR3 region has 15 residues. Germline loops: CDR1 MNHEY, CDR2 SVGEGT. V lost 6 bases, J lost 7 bases, and 21 bases lay in between. The CDR3 protein is CASSLALGGPRGYTF. In DNA form, the CDR3 reads TGTGCCAGCAGCCTTGCTTTGGGGGGGCCTCGTGGCTACACCTTC.

This clone has just one count. V is TRBV7-2 and J is TRBJ2-2; 7 bases match TRBD2. This CDR3 is built from 17 residues. Germline V CDR1 and CDR2: SGHTA, FQGNSA. Trimming at V came to 3 bases and at J to 0 bases, leaving 7 bases not matched to a gene. CDR3 coding DNA: TGTGCCAGCAGCTTGAACGGACTAGGAACGAACACCGGGGAGCTGTTTTTT. Its translation: CASSLNGLGTNTGELFF.

This chain connects TRBV4-2 to TRBJ2-5, with 8 bases aligning to TRBD1. CDR1 LGHNA and CDR2 YNFKEQ come from the germline V gene. The CDR3 runs to 15 residues. J lost 4 bases, V lost 0 bases, and 4 bases had no gene match. In nucleotides, the CDR3 is TGTGCCAGCAGCCAAGAGGGACAGGTGGGAGAGACCCAGTACTTC. Translation: CASSQEGQVGETQYF.

CDR3 residues: CASSLGGRRNTEAFF. The CDR3 bases are TGTGCCAGCAGCTTAGGGGGGAGGCGGAACACTGAAGCTTTCTTT. V gene TRBV7-9 combines with J gene TRBJ1-1; tentatively, D is TRBD1 (5 bases). V lost 1 base, J lost 1 base, and 10 bases lay in between. Germline CDR1 is SEHNR and CDR2 is FQNEAQ (reference sequence). The CDR3 consists of 15 residues.

Notes on this clone: Its ends do not fully match the called genes, so a read error is possible. The genes are TRBV5-1 and TRBJ1-5, with D tentatively TRBD1 (5 bases). Looked up from germline, CDR1 is SGHRS and CDR2 is YFSETQ. The CDR3 runs 15 residues. The CDR3 region has the DNA TGCGCCCGCAGCTTGGGGGGGGTGGGCAATCAGCCCCAGCATTTT. Its protein product is CARSLGGVGNQPQHF.

The rearrangement uses TRBV28 and TRBJ2-6, with D perhaps TRBD1 (7 bases). Looked up from germline, CDR1 is MDHEN and CDR2 is SYDVKM. The V end lost 3 bases, the J end lost 0 bases, and 15 bases lay between the germline ends. There are 18 residues in the CDR3. The CDR3 DNA reads as TGTGCCAGCAGTTTGGAGGGGGCTTCCCCCTCTGGGGCCAACGTCCTGACTTTC. Its translation: CASSLEGASPSGANVLTF.

The V gene is TRBV3-1 (or the pseudogene TRBV3-2), the J gene TRBJ1-2; TRBD1 matches at 7 bases. CDR1 and CDR2 from the germline V gene are LGHDT and YNNKEL (reference sequence). The J segment lost 7 bases and the V segment lost 5 bases, leaving 10 bases of the junction unmatched. The CDR3 extends over 14 amino acids. The CDR3 protein is CASSFQGDRRGYTF. The CDR3 DNA reads TGTGCCAGCAGCTTCCAGGGGGACCGACGTGGCTACACCTTC.

This clone occurred once. The chain combines TRBV28 with TRBJ2-1; 9 positions agree with TRBD1. The CDR3 contains 16 residues. Trimming at V came to 5 bases and at J to 6 bases, leaving 11 bases not matched to a gene. Germline lookup yields CDR1 MDHEN and CDR2 SYDVKM. The CDR3 loop reads CASSPPGTGPGNEQFF. In nucleotides, the CDR3 is TGTGCCAGCAGTCCTCCTGGGACAGGGCCGGGCAATGAGCAGTTCTTC.

This sequence joins TRBV4-3 and TRBJ2-1; 12 bases line up with TRBD2. There are 16 residues in the CDR3. With V trimmed by 4 bases and J by 5 bases, 6 bases remained unmatched. Per the germline V gene, CDR1 is LGHNA and CDR2 is YSLEER. DNA for the CDR3: TGCGCCAGCAGCCTTGGACTAGCGGGACCCGACAATGAGCAGTTCTTC. Translated: CASSLGLAGPDNEQFF.

The chain recombines TRBV6-2 or TRBV6-3 with TRBJ2-3; D not certain. The CDR3 extends over 13 amino acids. Deletions cut 3 bases from V and 2 bases from J, with 6 bases between. From germline, CDR1 is MNHEY and CDR2 SVGEGT. CDR3 amino acids: CASSYGFTDTQYF. For the CDR3, the DNA is TGTGCCAGCAGTTATGGCTTCACAGATACGCAGTATTTT.

This sequence joins TRBV6-5 and TRBJ2-3, with 7 bases that match TRBD2. Losses at the gene ends were 6 bases for V and 5 bases for J; bases not matched to a gene: 5. The germline V gene encodes CDR1 MNHEY and CDR2 SVGAGI. The CDR3 has 13 residues. The CDR3 DNA reads TGTGCCAGCAGACGACTAGCTGGAGATACGCAGTATTTT. This gives the protein CASRRLAGDTQYF.

V gene TRBV2 combines with J gene TRBJ2-3, with D possibly being TRBD1 (6 bases). Trimming took off 8 bases at V and 0 bases at J, with 12 bases between the two ends. The CDR3 has 14 residues. Germline CDR1 SNHLY, CDR2 FYNNEI. CDR3 sequence: CASVRQGSTDTQYF. The CDR3 DNA reads as TGTGCCAGCGTTAGGCAGGGGAGCACAGATACGCAGTATTTT. The whole variable domain, filled in from reference TRBV2 and TRBJ2-3, reads EPEVTQTPSHQVTQMGQEVILRCVPISNHLYFYWYRQILGQKVEFLVSFYNNEISEKSEIFDDQFSVERPDGSNFTLKIRSTKLEDSAMYFCASVRQGSTDTQYFGPGTRLTVL.

The chain couples TRBV29-1 to TRBJ1-3, with 8 bases matching TRBD1. Looked up from germline, CDR1 is SQVTM and CDR2 is ANQGSEA. V gave up 0 bases and J gave up 8 bases; unmatched junction bases: 15. This CDR3 is built from 17 residues. The CDR3 DNA is TGCAGCGTTGAAGACTCAGGGGGCCGTACTCCCCGGTACACCATATATTTT. Its translation: CSVEDSGGRTPRYTIYF.

The rearrangement uses TRBV7-2 and TRBJ1-6; perhaps TRBD1 as D (5 bases). CDR1 and CDR2 (germline): SGHTA, FQGNSA. The V end lost 5 bases, the J end lost 5 bases, and 19 bases lay between the germline ends. CDR3 length: 17 amino acids. CDR3 in DNA: TGTGCCAGCAGCCGCGGGTGGGGCGGGGTAAATAATTCACCCCTCCACTTT. This gives the protein CASSRGWGGVNNSPLHF.

The CDR3 DNA sequence: TGCGCCAGCAGCCGGACAGGGGCGGATGGCTACACCTTC. As protein: CASSRTGADGYTF. V usage is TRBV5-1 and J usage is TRBJ1-2; 9 bases are a match to TRBD1. In germline, CDR1 is SGHRS, CDR2 YFSETQ. CDR3 size: 13 residues. The junction had 4 bases not matched to a gene; V was cut back by 4 bases and J by 6 bases.

This clone appeared once. The identical CDR3 is also encoded by other nucleotide sequences in the sample. This chain uses TRBV12-3 or TRBV12-4 with TRBJ1-1; D is ambiguous. The CDR3 has 13 residues. V was pared by 2 bases and J by 1 base, with 5 bases between. This CDR3 is CASSLRGNTEAFF. The CDR3 DNA follows: TGTGCCAGCAGTTTACGGGGGAACACTGAAGCTTTCTTT.

The rearrangement uses TRBV5-4 and TRBJ1-6; maybe TRBD1 (5 bases). Trimming removed 4 bases at V and 8 bases at J, with 16 bases between. CDR1 is SGHNT and CDR2 is YYREEE in the germline V gene (reference sequence). The CDR3 spans 15 residues. The CDR3, as DNA: TGTGCCAGCAGCGACAGAAGGAGGGCTGATTCACCCCTCCACTTT. Amino acid sequence: CASSDRRRADSPLHF.

As concerns this clone: Likely a read error: the CDR3 ends without its conserved phenylalanine or tryptophan. The DNA is left out, because the CDR3 cannot be placed on it with certainty; the CDR3 is given as TCRdb lists it. The CDR3 is CASTQPGQGAFG. This rearrangement joins TRBV5-1 to TRBJ2-7; the DNA was not used to check the table's D call, TRBD1. The CDR3 spans 12 residues, counting both ends. Germline CDR1 and CDR2: SGHRS and YFSETQ.

The rearrangement uses TRBV6-6 and TRBJ1-2, with D perhaps TRBD1 (5 bases). The CDR3 spans 14 residues. The germline gives CDR1 MNHNY, CDR2 SVGAGI (reference sequence). V lost 4 bases and J 4 bases, leaving 13 bases between the germline ends. The CDR3 DNA reads as TGTGCCAGCAGTTCCCCAGGGCTTACCTATGGCTACACCTTC. Protein sequence: CASSSPGLTYGYTF.

V and J are TRBV5-4 and TRBJ1-4; TRBD1 matches at 11 bases. V was pared by 4 bases and J by 6 bases, with 11 bases of the junction left unmatched. There are 17 residues in the CDR3. CDR1 and CDR2 (germline): SGHNT, YYREEE (reference sequence). The DNA of the CDR3 is TGTGCCAGCAGCGATAGCGGGACAGGGGGTCAAGATGAAAAACTGTTTTTT. This translates into CASSDSGTGGQDEKLFF.

This chain connects TRBV3-1 (or the pseudogene TRBV3-2) to TRBJ2-6; D is possibly TRBD1 (6 bases). The CDR3 is 15 residues long. Looked up from germline, CDR1 is LGHDT and CDR2 is YNNKEL (reference sequence). Trimming cost V 4 bases and J 3 bases, with 10 bases left between them. The CDR3 here is CASSPTGSGANVLTF. As DNA, the CDR3 is TGTGCCAGCAGCCCAACAGGGAGTGGGGCCAACGTCCTGACTTTC.

The rearrangement links TRBV19 to TRBJ2-3; 9 bases map to TRBD1. V lost 4 bases, J lost 6 bases, and 8 bases stayed unmatched. Per the germline V gene, CDR1 is LNHDA and CDR2 is SQIVND (reference sequence). This CDR3 is 15 amino acids long. The CDR3 reads CASSSWGQGGDTQYF. The CDR3 DNA follows: TGTGCCAGTAGTAGCTGGGGACAGGGCGGGGATACGCAGTATTTT. Filled out from reference TRBV19 and TRBJ2-3, the complete variable domain reads DGGITQSPKYLFRKEGQNVTLSCEQNLNHDAMYWYRQDPGQGLRLIYYSQIVNDFQKGDIAEGYSVSREKKESFPLTVTSAQKNPTAFYLCASSSWGQGGDTQYFGPGTRLTVL.

The rearrangement links TRBV12-5 to TRBJ1-1, with D perhaps matching TRBD1 (5 bases). CDR1 LGHNT and CDR2 FRNRAP come from the germline V gene. Trimming removed 2 bases at V and 5 bases at J, with 15 bases between. This CDR3 has 15 residues. The CDR3 bases are TGTGCTAGTGGTTTGTCTGGCCTAAAGGGGACTGAAGCTTTCTTT. Encoded protein: CASGLSGLKGTEAFF. Together with reference TRBV12-5 and TRBJ1-1, the CDR3 gives the full variable domain: DARVTQTPRHKVTEMGQEVTMRCQPILGHNTVFWYRQTMMQGLELLAYFRNRAPLDDSGMPKDRFSAEMPDATLATLKIQPSEPRDSAVYFCASGLSGLKGTEAFFGQGTRLTVV.

The genes are TRBV7-2 and TRBJ1-2; 8 bases map to TRBD1. After removal of 2 bases from V and 4 bases from J, the junction contained 3 bases not matched to a gene. Germline-derived CDR1 and CDR2 are SGHTA and FQGNSA. The CDR3 runs 14 residues. In DNA, the CDR3 is TGTGCCAGCAGCTTAACCGGGACAGGCTATGGCTACACCTTC. It encodes CASSLTGTGYGYTF.

The chain couples TRBV6-1 to TRBJ1-2; D not certain. V gave up 6 bases and J gave up 11 bases, with 16 bases separating them. The CDR3 covers 12 residues. Per germline, CDR1 MNHNS and CDR2 SASEGT. The CDR3 region has the DNA TGTGCCAGCAGACCCCCGGACTGGGTTTACACCTTC. Translation gives CASRPPDWVYTF.

The V gene is TRBV3-1 (or the pseudogene TRBV3-2), the J gene TRBJ2-1, with D unresolved. Germline CDR1 is LGHDT and CDR2 is YNNKEL (reference sequence). The CDR3 runs to 12 residues. The germline V and J ends were trimmed by 2 bases and 15 bases, with 14 bases remaining between them. CDR3 residues: CASSQSQRKWFF. CDR3 DNA: TGTGCCAGCAGCCAAAGCCAGAGGAAGTGGTTCTTC.

This sequence joins TRBV19 and TRBJ1-5, with 9 bases fitting TRBD1. The V gene end was trimmed by 5 bases and the J gene end by 6 bases; junction bases not matched to a gene: 8. The germline V gene has CDR1 LNHDA and CDR2 SQIVND (reference sequence). The CDR3 runs 15 residues. The CDR3 DNA sequence: TGTGCCAGTAGTCCCGGGACAGGGCGTGCTCAGCCCCAGCATTTT. It translates to CASSPGTGRAQPQHF.

V and J are TRBV6-6 and TRBJ2-1, with unresolved D. CDR1 and CDR2 from the germline V gene are MNHNY and SVGAGI (reference sequence). This CDR3 spans 14 amino acids. The germline V and J ends were trimmed by 8 bases and 7 bases, with 18 bases remaining between them. CDR3 DNA sequence: TGTGCCAGCTCGGCGCAGGCATTGGATAATGAGCAGTTCTTC. Protein: CASSAQALDNEQFF.

This clone was seen only once. The chain links TRBV28 to TRBJ2-7, with 8 bases aligning to TRBD1. Losses at the gene ends were 5 bases for V and 6 bases for J; bases not matched to a gene: 6. There are 13 residues in the CDR3. Germline V gene sequence: CDR1 MDHEN, CDR2 SYDVKM. The CDR3 nucleotides read TGTGCCAGCAGTAGAACAGGGGGAGGCGAGCAGTACGTC. It yields the protein CASSRTGGGEQYV.